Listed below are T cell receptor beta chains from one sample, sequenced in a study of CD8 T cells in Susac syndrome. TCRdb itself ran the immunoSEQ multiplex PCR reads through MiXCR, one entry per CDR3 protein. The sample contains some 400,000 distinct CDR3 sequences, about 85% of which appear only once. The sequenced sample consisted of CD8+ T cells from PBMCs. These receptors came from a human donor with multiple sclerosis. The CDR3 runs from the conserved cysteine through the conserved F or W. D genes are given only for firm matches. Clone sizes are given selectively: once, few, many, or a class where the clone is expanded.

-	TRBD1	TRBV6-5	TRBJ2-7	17	CASSYLLPPGQGYEQYF	TGTGCCAGCAGTTATCTGCTACCACCGGGACAGGGCTACGAGCAGTACTTC
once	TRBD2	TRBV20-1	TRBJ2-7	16	CSARGLAGPSAYEQYF	TGCAGTGCTAGGGGACTAGCGGGACCCTCAGCCTACGAGCAGTACTTC
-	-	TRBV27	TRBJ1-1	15	CASSLSWAGGTEAFF	TGTGCCAGCAGTTTATCGTGGGCGGGGGGGACTGAAGCTTTCTTT
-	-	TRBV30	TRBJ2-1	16	CAWSTTTSFSYNEQFF	TGTGCCTGGAGTACAACGACTAGTTTCTCCTACAATGAGCAGTTCTTC
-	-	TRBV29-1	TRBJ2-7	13	CSVMGTLPYEQYF	TGCAGCGTGATGGGGACACTTCCCTACGAGCAGTACTTC
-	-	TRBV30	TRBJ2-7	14	CAWRGVTGSYEQYF	TGTGCCTGGAGGGGTGTAACTGGGTCCTACGAGCAGTACTTC
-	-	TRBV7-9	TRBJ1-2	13	CASSLRLALGYTF	TGTGCCAGCAGTCTCCGACTGGCTCTTGGCTACACCTTC
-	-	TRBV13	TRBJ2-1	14	CASSPIMEGNEQFF	TGTGCCAGCAGCCCCATAATGGAGGGGAATGAGCAGTTCTTC
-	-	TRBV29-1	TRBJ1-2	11	CSGEVGQGYTF	TGCAGCGGGGAAGTTGGCCAGGGCTACACCTTC
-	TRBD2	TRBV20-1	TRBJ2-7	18	CSARDKKERETYPYEQYF	TGCAGTGCTAGAGATAAGAAGGAGCGGGAGACCTATCCCTACGAGCAGTACTTC
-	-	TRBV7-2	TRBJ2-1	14	CASSQGLGGNEQFF	TGTGCCAGCAGCCAGGGACTGGGGGGCAATGAGCAGTTCTTC
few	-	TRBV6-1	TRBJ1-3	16	CASSANTLFSGNTIYF	TGTGCCAGCAGTGCGAACACCCTGTTCTCTGGAAACACCATATATTTT
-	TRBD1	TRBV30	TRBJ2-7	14	CAWSSGTGNYEQYF	TGTGCCTGGAGTTCCGGGACAGGGAACTACGAGCAGTACTTC
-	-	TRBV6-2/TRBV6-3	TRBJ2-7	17	CASSSARESVTPYEQYF	TGTGCCAGCAGTTCGGCCAGGGAATCGGTTACCCCCTACGAGCAGTACTTC
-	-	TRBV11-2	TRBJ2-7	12	CASQDLAREQYF	TGTGCCAGCCAGGATTTGGCGCGCGAGCAGTACTTC
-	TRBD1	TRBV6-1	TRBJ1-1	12	CAARDSGTEAFF	TGTGCCGCTAGGGACAGCGGCACTGAAGCTTTCTTT
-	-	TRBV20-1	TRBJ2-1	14	CSAFSSHSGNEQFF	TGCAGTGCTTTTTCTTCACACTCAGGCAATGAGCAGTTCTTC
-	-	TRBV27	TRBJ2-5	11	CASSSTGTQYF	TGTGCCAGCAGTTCGACCGGGACCCAGTACTTC
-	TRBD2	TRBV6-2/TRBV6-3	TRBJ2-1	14	CASSYGGGAYEQFF	TGTGCCAGCAGTTACGGGGGAGGGGCTTATGAGCAGTTCTTC
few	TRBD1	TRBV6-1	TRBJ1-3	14	CASSPRGLGNTIYF	TGTGCCAGCAGCCCTAGGGGGCTTGGAAACACCATATATTTT
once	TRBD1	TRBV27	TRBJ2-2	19	CASSSRGQVPSKNTGELFF	TGTGCCAGCAGTTCCCGGGGACAGGTGCCGTCTAAGAACACCGGGGAGCTGTTTTTT
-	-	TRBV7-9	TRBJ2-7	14	CASVNTGTGYEQYF	TGTGCCAGCGTAAATACAGGGACCGGCTACGAGCAGTACTTC
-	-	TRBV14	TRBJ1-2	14	CASSQIAGNYGYTF	TGTGCCAGCAGCCAAATCGCGGGGAACTATGGCTACACCTTC
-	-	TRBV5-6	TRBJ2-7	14	CASSPWPITYEQYF	TGTGCCAGCAGCCCGTGGCCTATAACCTACGAGCAGTACTTC
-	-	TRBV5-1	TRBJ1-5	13	CASSFDLNQPQHF	TGCGCCAGCAGCTTCGATCTGAATCAGCCCCAGCATTTT
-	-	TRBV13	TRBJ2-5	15	CASSLAQRLLETQYF	TGTGCCAGCAGCTTAGCTCAGCGACTCCTCGAGACCCAGTACTTC
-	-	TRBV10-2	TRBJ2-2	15	CASSEATGNTGELFF	TGCGCCAGCAGTGAGGCAACAGGGAACACCGGGGAGCTGTTTTTT
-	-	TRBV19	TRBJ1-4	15	CASSPGGGVGEKLFF	TGTGCCAGTAGTCCCGGGGGGGGCGTCGGTGAAAAACTGTTTTTT
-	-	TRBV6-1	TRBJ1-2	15	CASSEIRGGGYGYTF	TGTGCCAGCAGTGAAATTCGGGGGGGTGGATATGGCTACACCTTC
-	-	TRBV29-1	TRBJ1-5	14	CSVEGTSSGKPQHF	TGCAGCGTTGAAGGGACATCCTCAGGAAAGCCCCAGCATTTT
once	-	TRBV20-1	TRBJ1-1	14	CSARVPGAATEAFF	TGCAGTGCTAGAGTTCCAGGGGCGGCCACTGAAGCTTTCTTT
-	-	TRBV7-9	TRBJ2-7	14	CASSGKRFSYEQYF	TGTGCCAGCAGCGGTAAGCGTTTCTCCTACGAGCAGTACTTC
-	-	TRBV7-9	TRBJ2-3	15	CASSLTWASTDTQYF	TGTGCCAGCAGCTTGACGTGGGCTAGCACAGATACGCAGTATTTT
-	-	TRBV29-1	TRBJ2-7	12	CSVGDPGWEQYF	TGCAGCGTAGGGGATCCTGGTTGGGAGCAGTACTTC
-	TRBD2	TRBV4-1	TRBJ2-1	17	CASSQVPAGALYNEQFF	TGCGCCAGCAGCCAAGTCCCAGCGGGGGCCCTATACAATGAGCAGTTCTTC
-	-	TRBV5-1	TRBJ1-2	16	CASSPGTSPDRYGYTF	TGCGCCAGCAGCCCCGGGACTTCGCCGGATCGCTATGGCTACACCTTC
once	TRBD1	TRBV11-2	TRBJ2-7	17	CASSLGTGGFKDYEQYF	TGTGCCAGCAGCTTAGGGACAGGGGGTTTTAAGGACTACGAGCAGTACTTC
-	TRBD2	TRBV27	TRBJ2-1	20	CASSLFIPGLAEGSYNEQFF	TGTGCCAGCAGTCTTTTCATACCGGGACTAGCGGAGGGCTCCTACAATGAGCAGTTCTTC
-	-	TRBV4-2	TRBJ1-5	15	CASSRVLRGDQPQHF	TGTGCCAGCAGCCGAGTCCTCAGGGGTGATCAGCCCCAGCATTTT
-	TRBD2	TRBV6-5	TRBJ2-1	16	CASSFEAGGSGNEQFF	TGTGCCAGCAGTTTCGAGGCGGGAGGTTCGGGTAATGAGCAGTTCTTC
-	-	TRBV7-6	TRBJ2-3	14	CASSLGRMSDTQYF	TGTGCCAGCAGCTTAGGGAGGATGTCAGATACGCAGTATTTT
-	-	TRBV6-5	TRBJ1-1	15	CASSYSKVGGTEAFF	TGTGCCAGCAGTTACTCGAAGGTCGGGGGCACTGAAGCTTTCTTT
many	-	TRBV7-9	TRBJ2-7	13	CASSLDGSYEQYF	TGTGCCAGCAGCTTAGACGGGTCCTACGAGCAGTACTTC
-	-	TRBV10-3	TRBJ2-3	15	CAISESVADTDTQYF	TGTGCCATCAGTGAGTCGGTCGCAGACACAGATACGCAGTATTTT
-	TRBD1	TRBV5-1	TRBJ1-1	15	CASSLDETGGTEAFF	TGCGCCAGCAGCTTAGACGAAACAGGGGGCACTGAAGCTTTCTTT
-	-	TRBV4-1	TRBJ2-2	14	CASSQGLGGGELFF	TGCGCCAGCAGCCAAGGGCTGGGCGGCGGGGAGCTGTTTTTT
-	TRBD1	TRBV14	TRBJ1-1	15	CASSQVGQGGTEAFF	TGTGCCAGCAGCCAAGTAGGACAGGGTGGTACTGAAGCTTTCTTT
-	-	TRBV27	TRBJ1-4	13	CASSPGTSEKLFF	TGTGCCAGCAGTCCGGGCACAAGTGAAAAACTGTTTTTT
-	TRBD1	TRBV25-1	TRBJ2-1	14	CASSDGQGGDEQFF	TGTGCCAGCAGTGACGGACAGGGAGGCGATGAGCAGTTCTTC
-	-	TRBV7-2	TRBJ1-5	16	CASAQGSLYSNQPQHF	TGTGCCAGCGCCCAGGGATCTCTCTATAGCAATCAGCCCCAGCATTTT
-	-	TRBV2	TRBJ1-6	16	CASMGQDDSYNSPLHF	TGTGCCAGCATGGGGCAGGACGACTCCTATAATTCACCCCTCCACTTT
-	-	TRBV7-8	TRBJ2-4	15	CASSLGLGSINIQYF	TGTGCCAGCAGCTTAGGACTGGGGAGCATAAACATTCAGTACTTC
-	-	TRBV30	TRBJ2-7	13	CAWGGGSSYEQYF	TGTGCCTGGGGGGGTGGTAGCTCCTACGAGCAGTACTTC
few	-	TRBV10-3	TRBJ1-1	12	CAISEVNTEAFF	TGTGCCATCAGTGAAGTGAATACTGAAGCTTTCTTT
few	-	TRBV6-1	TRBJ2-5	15	CASSTNRDPQETQYF	TGTGCCAGCAGTACGAACAGAGATCCTCAAGAGACCCAGTACTTC
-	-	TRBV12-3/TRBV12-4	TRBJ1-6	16	CASSSVGSSYNSPLHF	TGTGCCAGCAGTTCAGTTGGGAGCTCCTATAATTCACCCCTCCACTTT
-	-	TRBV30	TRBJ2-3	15	CAWDAPGYLGDTQYF	TGTGCCTGGGACGCCCCAGGGTACTTGGGAGATACGCAGTATTTT
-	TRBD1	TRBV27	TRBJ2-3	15	CASTSGTALTDTQYF	TGTGCCAGCACTTCCGGGACAGCCCTCACAGATACGCAGTATTTT